The 5 T cell receptor beta chains given below trace back to one sample, sequenced in a study of cytomegalovirus exposure and HLA in healthy donors. Only in-frame clones appear in the TCRdb table, and some are missing; sequencing was by immunoSEQ multiplex PCR. This table has more than 65,000 clones, approximately 96% appearing once. The sequenced material came from PBMCs. The receptor set was obtained from a woman between 18 and 30 years old in good health and CMV-seronegative.

The chain has TRBV15 and TRBJ2-7; 13 bases align to TRBD2. Germline trimming cut 0 bases from V and 6 bases from J; bases unmatched to any gene: 5. Germline-derived CDR1 and CDR2 are LNHNV and YYDKDF (reference sequence). The CDR3 consists of 16 residues. In DNA form, the CDR3 reads TGTGCCACCAGCAGAGATTCGGGACTAGCGGGAACCGAGCAGTACTTC. Its protein product is CATSRDSGLAGTEQYF.

The chain has TRBV7-9 and TRBJ2-7; no clear D gene. Trimming removed 1 base at V and 4 bases at J, with 5 bases between. The CDR3 has 12 amino acids. The germline gives CDR1 SEHNR, CDR2 FQNEAQ (reference sequence). The CDR3 reads CASSLGEYEQYF. Written as DNA, the CDR3 is TGTGCCAGCAGCTTAGGCGAATACGAGCAGTACTTC.

The chain joins TRBV18 to TRBJ2-2, with D perhaps matching TRBD2 (5 bases). V dropped 3 bases and J dropped 10 bases, with 9 bases sitting between them. Germline V gene lookup returns CDR1 KGHSH and CDR2 LQKENI. The CDR3 loop spans 12 amino acids. The CDR3 bases are TGTGCCAGCTCACCCAATAGCGAGGAGCTGTTTTTT. It codes for CASSPNSEELFF.

The rearrangement uses TRBV7-9 and TRBJ1-1, with D perhaps TRBD1 (6 bases). The V end lost 5 bases, the J end lost 1 base, and 8 bases lay between the germline ends. This CDR3 is built from 13 residues. Germline values: CDR1 SEHNR, CDR2 FQNEAQ (reference sequence). The CDR3 here is CASSPGQNTEAFF. The CDR3 DNA reads TGTGCCAGCAGCCCGGGACAGAACACTGAAGCTTTCTTT.

The chain carries TRBV19 and TRBJ1-5; possibly TRBD1 for D (6 bases). The V gene lost 8 bases and the J gene lost 4 bases, with 27 bases spanning the gap. The CDR3 totals 18 residues. In germline, CDR1 is LNHDA, CDR2 SQIVND (reference sequence). CDR3 sequence reads: CASGGASRPKAGNQPQHF. CDR3 nucleotides: TGTGCCAGTGGGGGGGCTTCGCGCCCGAAGGCAGGGAATCAGCCCCAGCATTTT.